The TCR beta chain described here comes from a study of cytomegalovirus exposure and HLA in healthy donors. Study results and caveats: According to an earlier analysis, most TCR beta V segments yielded productive rearrangements about 87% or about 30% of the time. Immune exposure information comprised only CMV serostatus.

As to this clone: The antigen is undetermined.

Primers for the PCR totalled 60 Vbeta and 13 Jbeta. Profiling relied on immunoSEQ multiplex PCR, and the TCRdb table lists in-frame clones only, not all of them. The table includes under 200,000 clones, roughly three quarters detected once. V shed 2 bases, J shed 6 bases, and the junction held 15 bases outside the gene matches. The length of the CDR3 is 18 residues. CDR1 is SEHNR and CDR2 is FQNEAQ in the germline V gene (reference sequence). The clonotype was recovered from a man between 18 and 29 years old in good health and CMV-seropositive. The V call is TRBV7-9, the J call TRBJ2-2; the match to TRBD2 covers 7 bases. Source material: PBMCs. CDR3 loop: CASSLILARESLAGELFF. CDR3 nucleotide sequence: TGTGCCAGCAGCTTAATTTTAGCGCGGGAGAGTCTAGCCGGGGAGCTGTTTTTT. Variable domain in full (rest from reference TRBV7-9 and TRBJ2-2): DTGVSQNPRHKITKRGQNVTFRCDPISEHNRLYWYRQTLGQGPEFLTYFQNEAQLEKSRLLSDRFSAERPKGSFSTLEIQRTEQGDSAMYLCASSLILARESLAGELFFGEGSRLTVL.